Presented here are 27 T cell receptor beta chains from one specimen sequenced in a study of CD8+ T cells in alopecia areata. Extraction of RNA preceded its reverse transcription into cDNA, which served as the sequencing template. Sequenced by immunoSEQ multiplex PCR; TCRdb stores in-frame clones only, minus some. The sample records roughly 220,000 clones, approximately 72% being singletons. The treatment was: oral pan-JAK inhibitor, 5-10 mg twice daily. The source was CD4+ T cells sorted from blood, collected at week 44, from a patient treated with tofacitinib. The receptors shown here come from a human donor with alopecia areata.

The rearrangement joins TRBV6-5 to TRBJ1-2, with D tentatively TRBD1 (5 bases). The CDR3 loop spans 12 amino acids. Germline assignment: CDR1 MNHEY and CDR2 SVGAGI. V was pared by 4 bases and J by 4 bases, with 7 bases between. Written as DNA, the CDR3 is TGTGCCAGCAGTTGGACATCCTATGGCTACACCTTC. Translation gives CASSWTSYGYTF.

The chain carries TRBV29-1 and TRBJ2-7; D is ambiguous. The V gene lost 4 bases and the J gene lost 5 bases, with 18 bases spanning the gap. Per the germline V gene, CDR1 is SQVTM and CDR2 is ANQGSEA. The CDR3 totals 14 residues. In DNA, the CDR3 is TGCAGCGTTGGTTTCTTGGGCAGGTTGGACGAGCAGTACTTC. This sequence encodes CSVGFLGRLDEQYF.

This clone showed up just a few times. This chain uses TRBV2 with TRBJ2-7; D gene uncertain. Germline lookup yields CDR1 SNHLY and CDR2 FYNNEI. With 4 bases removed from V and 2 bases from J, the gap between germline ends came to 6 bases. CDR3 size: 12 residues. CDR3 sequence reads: CASSGQAYEQYF. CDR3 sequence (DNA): TGTGCCAGCAGTGGTCAGGCCTACGAGCAGTACTTC.

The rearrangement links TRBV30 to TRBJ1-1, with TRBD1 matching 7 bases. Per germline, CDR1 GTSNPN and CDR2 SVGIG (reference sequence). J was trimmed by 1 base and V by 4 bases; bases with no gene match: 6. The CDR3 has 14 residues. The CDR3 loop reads CAWIYRTGNTEAFF. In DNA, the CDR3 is TGTGCCTGGATCTACAGGACAGGGAACACTGAAGCTTTCTTT. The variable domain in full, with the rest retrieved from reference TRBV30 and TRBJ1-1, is SQTIHQWPATLVQPVGSPLSLECTVEGTSNPNLYWYRQAAGRGLQLLFYSVGIGQISSEVPQNLSASRPQDRQFILSSKKLLLSDSGFYLCAWIYRTGNTEAFFGQGTRLTVV.

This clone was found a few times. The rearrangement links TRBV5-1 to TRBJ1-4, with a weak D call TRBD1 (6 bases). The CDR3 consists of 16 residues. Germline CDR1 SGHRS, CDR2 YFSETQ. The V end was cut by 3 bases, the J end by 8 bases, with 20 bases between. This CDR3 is CASSSPDSHLGEKLFF. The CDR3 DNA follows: TGCGCCAGCAGCTCGCCGGACAGCCACCTCGGGGAAAAACTGTTTTTT.

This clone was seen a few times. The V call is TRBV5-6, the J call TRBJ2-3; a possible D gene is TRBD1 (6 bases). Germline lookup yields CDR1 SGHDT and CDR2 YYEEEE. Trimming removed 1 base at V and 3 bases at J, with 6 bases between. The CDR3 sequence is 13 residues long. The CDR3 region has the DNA TGTGCCAGCAGCTTGACAGGGACAGATACGCAGTATTTT. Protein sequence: CASSLTGTDTQYF.

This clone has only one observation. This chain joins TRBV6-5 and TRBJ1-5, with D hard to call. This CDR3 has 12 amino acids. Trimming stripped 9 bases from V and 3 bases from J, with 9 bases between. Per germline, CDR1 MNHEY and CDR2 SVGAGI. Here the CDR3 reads CARRRFNQPQHF. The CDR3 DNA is TGTGCCAGACGACGTTTCAATCAGCCCCAGCATTTT.

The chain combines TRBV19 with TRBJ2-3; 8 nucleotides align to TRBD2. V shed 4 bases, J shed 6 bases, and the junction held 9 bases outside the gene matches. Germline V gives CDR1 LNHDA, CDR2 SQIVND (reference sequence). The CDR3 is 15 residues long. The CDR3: CASSTTGGPMDTQYF. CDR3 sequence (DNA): TGTGCCAGTAGTACGACGGGGGGGCCTATGGATACGCAGTATTTT.

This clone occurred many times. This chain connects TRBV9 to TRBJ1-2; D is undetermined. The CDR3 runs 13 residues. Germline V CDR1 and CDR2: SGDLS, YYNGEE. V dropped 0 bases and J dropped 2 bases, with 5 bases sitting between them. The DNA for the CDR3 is TGTGCCAGCAGCGTAGACGGAAACTATGGCTACACCTTC. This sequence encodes CASSVDGNYGYTF.

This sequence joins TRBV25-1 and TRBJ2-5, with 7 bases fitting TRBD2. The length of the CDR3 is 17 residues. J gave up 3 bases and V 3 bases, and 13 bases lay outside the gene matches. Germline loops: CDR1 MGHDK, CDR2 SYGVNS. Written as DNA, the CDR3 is TGTGCCAGCAGTGACCCCCAGGAGCGGGGTACTAAAGAGACCCAGTACTTC. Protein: CASSDPQERGTKETQYF.

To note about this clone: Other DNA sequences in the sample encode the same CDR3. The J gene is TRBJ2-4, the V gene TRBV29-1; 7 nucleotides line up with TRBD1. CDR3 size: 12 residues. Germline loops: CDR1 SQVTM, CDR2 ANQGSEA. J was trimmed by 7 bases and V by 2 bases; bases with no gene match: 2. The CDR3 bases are TGCAGCGTTGAAACAGGGGTGAACATTCAGTACTTC. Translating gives CSVETGVNIQYF.

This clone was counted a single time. Here the CDR3 DNA reads TGTGCCAGCAGCGTTGGACAGGGGTATCAGCCCCAGCATTTT. This encodes CASSVGQGYQPQHF. The J gene is TRBJ1-5, the V gene TRBV28; TRBD1 aligns across 9 bases. The junction had 5 bases not matched to a gene; V was cut back by 6 bases and J by 5 bases. The CDR3 runs to 14 residues. CDR1 MDHEN and CDR2 SYDVKM come from the germline V gene.

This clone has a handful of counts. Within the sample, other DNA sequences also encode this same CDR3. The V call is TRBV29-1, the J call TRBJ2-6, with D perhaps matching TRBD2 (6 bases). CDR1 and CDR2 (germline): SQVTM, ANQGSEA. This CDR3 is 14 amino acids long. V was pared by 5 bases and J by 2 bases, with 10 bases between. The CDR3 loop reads CSVTRGTGANVLTF. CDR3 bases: TGCAGCGTTACTCGCGGGACTGGGGCCAACGTCCTGACTTTC.

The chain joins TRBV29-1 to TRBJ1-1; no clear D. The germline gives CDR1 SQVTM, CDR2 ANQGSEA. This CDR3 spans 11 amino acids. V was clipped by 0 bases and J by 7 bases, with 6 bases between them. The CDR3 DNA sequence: TGCAGCGTTGAAGACCTCAGTGAAGCTTTCTTT. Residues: CSVEDLSEAFF.

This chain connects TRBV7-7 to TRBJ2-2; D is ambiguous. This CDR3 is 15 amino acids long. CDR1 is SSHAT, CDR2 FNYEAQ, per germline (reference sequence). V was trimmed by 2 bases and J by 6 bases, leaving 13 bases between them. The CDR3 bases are TGTGCCAGCAGCTTATTGGAGTCTGGGGCCGGGGAGCTGTTTTTT. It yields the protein CASSLLESGAGELFF.

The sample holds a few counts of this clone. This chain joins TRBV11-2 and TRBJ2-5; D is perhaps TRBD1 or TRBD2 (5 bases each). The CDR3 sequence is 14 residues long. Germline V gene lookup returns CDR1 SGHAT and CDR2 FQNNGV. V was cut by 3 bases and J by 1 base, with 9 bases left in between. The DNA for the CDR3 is TGTGCCAGCAGCTTGGGACCGACCCAAGAGACCCAGTACTTC. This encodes CASSLGPTQETQYF.

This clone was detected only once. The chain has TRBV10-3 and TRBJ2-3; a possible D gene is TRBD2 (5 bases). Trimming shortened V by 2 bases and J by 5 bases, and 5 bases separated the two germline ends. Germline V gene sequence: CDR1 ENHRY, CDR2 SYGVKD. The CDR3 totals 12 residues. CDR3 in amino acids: CAISERGDTQYF. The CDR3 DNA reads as TGTGCCATCAGTGAGCGGGGAGATACGCAGTATTTT.

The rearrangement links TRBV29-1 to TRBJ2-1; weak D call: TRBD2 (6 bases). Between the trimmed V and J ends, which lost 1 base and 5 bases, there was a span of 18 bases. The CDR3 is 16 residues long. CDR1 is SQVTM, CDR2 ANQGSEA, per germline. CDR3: CSVEVMGGLADNEQFF. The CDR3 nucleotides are TGCAGCGTTGAAGTCATGGGGGGATTGGCAGACAATGAGCAGTTCTTC.

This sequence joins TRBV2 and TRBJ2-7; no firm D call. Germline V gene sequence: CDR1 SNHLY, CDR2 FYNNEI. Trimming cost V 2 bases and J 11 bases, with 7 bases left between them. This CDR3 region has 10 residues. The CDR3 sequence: CASSELGEYF. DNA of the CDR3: TGTGCCAGCAGTGAACTTGGGGAGTACTTC.

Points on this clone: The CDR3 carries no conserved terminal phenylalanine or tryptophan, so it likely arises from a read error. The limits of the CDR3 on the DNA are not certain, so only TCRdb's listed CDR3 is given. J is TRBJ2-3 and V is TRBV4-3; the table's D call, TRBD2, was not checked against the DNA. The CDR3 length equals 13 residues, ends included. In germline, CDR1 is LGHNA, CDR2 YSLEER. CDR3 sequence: CASSQEAGGACSP.

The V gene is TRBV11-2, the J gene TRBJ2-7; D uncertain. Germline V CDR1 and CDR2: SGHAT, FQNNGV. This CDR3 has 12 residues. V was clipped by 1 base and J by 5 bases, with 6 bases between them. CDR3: CASSLVIHEQYF. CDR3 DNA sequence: TGTGCCAGCAGCTTAGTTATCCACGAGCAGTACTTC.

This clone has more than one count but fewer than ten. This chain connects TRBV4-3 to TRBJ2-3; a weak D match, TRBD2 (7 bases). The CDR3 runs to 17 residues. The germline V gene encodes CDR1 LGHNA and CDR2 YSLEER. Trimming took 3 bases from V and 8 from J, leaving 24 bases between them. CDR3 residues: CASSQGRVGGPEGTQYF. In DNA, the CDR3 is TGCGCCAGCAGCCAGGGGAGGGTGGGGGGCCCCGAAGGTACGCAGTATTTT.

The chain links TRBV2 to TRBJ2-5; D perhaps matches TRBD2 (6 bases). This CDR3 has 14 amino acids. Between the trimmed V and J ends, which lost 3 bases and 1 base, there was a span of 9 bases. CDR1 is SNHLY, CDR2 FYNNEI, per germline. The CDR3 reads CASSDGGLQETQYF. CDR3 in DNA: TGTGCCAGCAGTGACGGGGGTCTCCAAGAGACCCAGTACTTC.

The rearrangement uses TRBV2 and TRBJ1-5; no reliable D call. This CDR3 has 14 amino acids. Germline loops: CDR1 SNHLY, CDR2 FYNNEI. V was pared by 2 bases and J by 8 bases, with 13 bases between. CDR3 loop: CASSENLRREPQHF. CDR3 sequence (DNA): TGTGCCAGCAGTGAAAATCTCCGGCGAGAGCCCCAGCATTTT.

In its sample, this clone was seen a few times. DNA for the CDR3: TGTGCCAGCAGCGCCAATTTGGGGGGGAATTCACCCCTCCACTTT. It codes for CASSANLGGNSPLHF. The chain recombines TRBV2 with TRBJ1-6; perhaps TRBD1 as D (5 bases). The V end lost 6 bases, the J end lost 7 bases, and 16 bases lay between the germline ends. CDR1 is SNHLY and CDR2 is FYNNEI in the germline V gene. This CDR3 is built from 15 residues. The whole variable domain, filled in from reference TRBV2 and TRBJ1-6, reads EPEVTQTPSHQVTQMGQEVILRCVPISNHLYFYWYRQILGQKVEFLVSFYNNEISEKSEIFDDQFSVERPDGSNFTLKIRSTKLEDSAMYFCASSANLGGNSPLHFGNGTRLTVT.

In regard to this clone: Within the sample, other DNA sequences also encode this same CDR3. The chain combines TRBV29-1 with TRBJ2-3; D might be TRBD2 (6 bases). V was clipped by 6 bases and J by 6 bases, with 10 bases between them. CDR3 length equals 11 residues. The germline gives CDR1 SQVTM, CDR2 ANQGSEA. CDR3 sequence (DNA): TGCAGCGTGATTGGGGGGGATACGCAGTATTTT. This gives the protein CSVIGGDTQYF.

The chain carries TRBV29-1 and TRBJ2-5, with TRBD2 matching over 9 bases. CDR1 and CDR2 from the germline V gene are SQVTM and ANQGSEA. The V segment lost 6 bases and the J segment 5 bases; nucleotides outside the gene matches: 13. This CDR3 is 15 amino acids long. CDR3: CSVGARGGAFETQYF. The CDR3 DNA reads TGCAGCGTGGGAGCTCGCGGGGGGGCGTTCGAGACCCAGTACTTC.